The clone carrying this T cell receptor beta chain was observed a single time. There are 14 residues in the CDR3. V shed 0 bases, J shed 10 bases, and the junction held 5 bases outside the gene matches. CDR1 and CDR2 (germline): LNHNV, YYDKDF (reference sequence). This sample is drawn from a study of shared clonotypes between healthy human individuals. Every contributor of samples was a Caucasian grown-up residing in Nashville, Tennessee. Partitioning of CD4+ cells yielded a CD45RA+ naive subset and a CD45RA-negative memory subset. As handled by the study authors: Filtering differed since immunoSEQ provided only junctions, with no quality scores. Using immunoSEQ multiplex PCR, the repertoire was profiled, and TCRdb retains in-frame clones only, with some absent. V, J and clone size reflect that table, while D and trimming were determined from the DNA. The sample carries nearly 750,000 clones, approximately 72% recorded once.

This TCR came from a woman aged 25 to 45 in good health. The chain employs TRBV15 and TRBJ2-1, with 8 bases matching TRBD1. Sample: memory CD4+ T cells sorted from blood. The subset denotes: CD45RA-negative fraction. The CDR3 sequence: CATSRETGGYEQFF. CDR3 nucleotides: TGTGCCACCAGCAGAGAAACAGGGGGTTACGAGCAGTTCTTC.